This T cell receptor beta chain is drawn from a study of T cell responses to AZD1222 COVID-19 vaccine. The overall study: Second doses that came at about 4 or about 12 weeks were put together.

General study results and limits: White British ancestry dominated among donors, who included more females, and clonal diversity was possibly underestimated.

On this clone itself: Antigen unknown.

Trimming stripped 2 bases from V and 3 bases from J, with 11 bases between. Germline assignment: CDR1 SNHLY and CDR2 FYNNEI. CDR3 length equals 14 residues. Generated by immunoSEQ multiplex PCR, the TCRdb table keeps only in-frame clones and is missing some. The sample records about 140,000 clones, 89% being singletons. This clonotype was obtained from an adult in good health. The chain recombines TRBV2 with TRBJ2-7; D may be TRBD1 or TRBD2 (5 bases each). The material sequenced was peripheral blood, taken on day 0 of AZD1222 vaccination. The CDR3 DNA sequence: TGTGCCAGCAGTGAATATGGTGGGGGCTACGAGCAGTACTTC. Amino acids: CASSEYGGGYEQYF. The full variable domain, with the rest looked up from reference TRBV2 and TRBJ2-7, is EPEVTQTPSHQVTQMGQEVILRCVPISNHLYFYWYRQILGQKVEFLVSFYNNEISEKSEIFDDQFSVERPDGSNFTLKIRSTKLEDSAMYFCASSEYGGGYEQYFGPGTRLTVT.